This entry lists 28 T cell receptor beta chains sequenced from one sample in a study of T cells in Graves' hyperthyroidism and ophthalmopathy. Amplification of TCR beta CDR3 regions was performed using RNA transcripts as template. HTBI primers were employed in a first-round RT-PCR of the TCR CDR3. TCRdb re-analysed the multiplex PCR reads in MiXCR, keeping a single row per CDR3 protein. The sample carries 400,000 to 600,000 distinct CDR3 sequences, about 20% recorded once. Sequencing used blood. All receptors derive from a man younger than 35 with Graves' hyperthyroidism.

This clonotype was recorded a few times. The V gene is TRBV7-6, the J gene TRBJ1-1; D is unclear. In germline, CDR1 is SGHVS, CDR2 FNYEAQ. The CDR3 contains 16 residues. Trimming left V 1 base short and J 3 bases short, with 15 bases between. CDR3 protein: CASSLEAGLQHTEAFF. CDR3 bases: TGTGCCAGCAGCTTAGAGGCGGGCCTCCAGCACACTGAAGCTTTCTTT.

This clonotype was recorded many times. The chain combines TRBV12-5 with TRBJ1-2, with 8 nucleotides matching TRBD1. With 1 base clipped from V and 0 bases from J, the junction kept 1 base outside the gene matches. The CDR3 runs 15 residues. Per the germline V gene, CDR1 is LGHNT and CDR2 is FRNRAP. CDR3 nucleotides: TGTGCTAGTGGTTTGGGGACAGGGACTAACTATGGCTACACCTTC. This translates into CASGLGTGTNYGYTF.

This clonotype has a handful of counts. The chain couples TRBV12-3 or TRBV12-4 to TRBJ1-2, with D unclear. Trimming took off 2 bases at V and 2 bases at J, with 15 bases between the two ends. The CDR3 is 16 residues long. CDR3 nucleotide sequence: TGTGCCAGCAGTTTACACGGAGAAGCCTACAACTATGGCTACACCTTC. Protein sequence: CASSLHGEAYNYGYTF.

This clonotype came up many times. V usage is TRBV12-3 or TRBV12-4 and J usage is TRBJ1-3; D ambiguous. CDR3 length: 13 amino acids. Trimming pared 6 bases from V and 9 bases from J, leaving 15 bases between. The CDR3 loop reads CASSNSARSTIYF. Here the CDR3 DNA reads TGTGCCAGCAGCAATTCGGCGCGGAGCACCATATATTTT.

The V gene is TRBV28, the J gene TRBJ1-5; tentatively, D is TRBD1 (5 bases). This CDR3 region has 16 residues. Trimming removed 6 bases from V and 0 bases from J, with 15 bases in between. CDR1 and CDR2 (germline): MDHEN, SYDVKM. The CDR3 DNA reads TGTGCCAGCAGAGATAGACAGTTGATTAGCAATCAGCCCCAGCATTTT. Its translation: CASRDRQLISNQPQHF.

V is TRBV18 and J is TRBJ2-7, with 7 bases fitting TRBD1. The CDR3 extends over 14 amino acids. The V and J ends lost 3 bases and 6 bases, in that order; junction bases with no gene match: 8. The V gene's germline CDR1 is KGHSH and CDR2 LQKENI. The CDR3 reads CASSPGTALFEQYF. The CDR3 DNA is TGTGCCAGCTCACCCGGGACAGCTTTATTCGAGCAGTACTTC. The complete variable domain, with remaining parts taken from reference TRBV18 and TRBJ2-7, reads NAGVMQNPRHLVRRRGQEARLRCSPMKGHSHVYWYRQLPEEGLKFMVYLQKENIIDESGMPKERFSAEFPKEGPSILRIQQVVRGDSAAYFCASSPGTALFEQYFGPGTRLTVT.

This clonotype was seen ten or more times. V usage is TRBV12-5 and J usage is TRBJ1-1; D gene ambiguous. The CDR3 covers 15 residues. In germline, CDR1 is LGHNT, CDR2 FRNRAP. The V end was cut by 5 bases, the J end by 0 bases, with 13 bases between. The DNA for the CDR3 is TGTGCTAGTGGTCCCGGGGAGGGCCTGAACACTGAAGCTTTCTTT. The encoded protein is CASGPGEGLNTEAFF.

V gene TRBV6-5 combines with J gene TRBJ1-2; D is unresolved. The CDR3 sequence is 14 residues long. CDR1 and CDR2 (germline): MNHEY, SVGAGI. V was cut by 0 bases and J by 1 base, with 6 bases left in between. The CDR3 sequence is CASSYSSVNYGYTF. The CDR3 nucleotides read TGTGCCAGCAGTTACTCTTCCGTTAACTATGGCTACACCTTC.

This clonotype has a count of ten or more. The chain couples TRBV12-3 or TRBV12-4 to TRBJ2-7, with D perhaps assigned TRBD1 or TRBD2 (5 bases each). This CDR3 spans 16 amino acids. Deletions cut 6 bases from V and 1 base from J, with 19 bases between. The DNA of the CDR3 is TGTGCCAGCAGGGGGGTGGGGACCGAGGGTTCCTACGAGCAGTACTTC. Encoded protein: CASRGVGTEGSYEQYF.

This clonotype was counted ten times or more. V gene TRBV6-1 combines with J gene TRBJ1-5; no clear D gene. The CDR3 is made up of 15 amino acids. V gave up 4 bases and J gave up 0 bases, with 10 bases separating them. Germline CDR1 MNHNS, CDR2 SASEGT. The CDR3 loop reads CASSVYLDSNQPQHF. The CDR3 nucleotides are TGTGCCAGCAGTGTCTACTTGGATAGCAATCAGCCCCAGCATTTT.

V is TRBV6-1 and J is TRBJ2-2; D possibly uses TRBD1 or TRBD2 (5 bases each). Germline assignment: CDR1 MNHNS and CDR2 SASEGT. The CDR3 loop spans 15 amino acids. Trimming cost V 9 bases and J 1 base, with 15 bases left between them. CDR3 nucleotides: TGTGCCAGTTTTCGGGGCGCAATGAACACCGGGGAGCTGTTTTTT. Translated, it gives CASFRGAMNTGELFF.

The V and J genes are TRBV2 and TRBJ2-5; TRBD1 might be the D (5 bases). V lost 4 bases and J lost 4, with 10 bases in between. The CDR3 is 13 residues long. Germline CDR1 and CDR2: SNHLY and FYNNEI. CDR3 DNA sequence: TGTGCCAGCAGTGGGGGCAGGGTAGAGACCCAGTACTTC. This encodes CASSGGRVETQYF.

This clonotype was seen repeatedly, ten times or more. The CDR3: CASRPLGGGNTEAFF. The CDR3 region has the DNA TGTGCCAGCAGGCCCCTCGGAGGGGGGAACACTGAAGCTTTCTTT. The chain carries TRBV12-3 or TRBV12-4 and TRBJ1-1; D may be TRBD1 (6 bases). The CDR3 consists of 15 residues. The V end was cut by 6 bases, the J end by 1 base, with 15 bases between.

This clonotype was seen at least ten times. V and J are TRBV20-1 and TRBJ1-1, with D unresolved. V was cut by 0 bases and J by 6 bases, with 11 bases left in between. The germline CDR1 and CDR2 sequences are DFQATT and SNEGSKA (reference sequence). The CDR3 is 13 amino acids. The CDR3 DNA reads as TGCAGTGCTAGAGATCCGGAGGCGGCTGAAGCTTTCTTT. Encoded protein: CSARDPEAAEAFF.

This chain joins TRBV20-1 and TRBJ2-7; D remains ambiguous. This CDR3 contains 13 residues. CDR1 and CDR2 (germline): DFQATT, SNEGSKA (reference sequence). The CDR3 coding sequence is TGCAGAGATCTCGGCAGCCGGGTAGGCGAGCAGTACTTC. It is translated as CRDLGSRVGEQYF.

V is TRBV18 and J is TRBJ1-5; TRBD1 might be the D (6 bases). The CDR3 consists of 15 residues. V dropped 6 bases and J dropped 5 bases, with 17 bases sitting between them. The V gene's germline CDR1 is KGHSH and CDR2 LQKENI. The DNA of the CDR3 is TGTGCCAGCTCCTCAACCACCAGGGGCGATCAGCCCCAGCATTTT. This sequence encodes CASSSTTRGDQPQHF.

With respect to this clonotype: Mismatch with germline at one junction end may stem from a read error. The rearrangement links TRBV7-6 to TRBJ2-5; a possible D gene is TRBD2 (6 bases). CDR1 is SGHVS, CDR2 FNYEAQ, per germline. The CDR3 totals 13 residues. The CDR3 region is CASSIDSRESQYF. The CDR3 DNA reads as TGTGCCAGCAGCATAGATTCACGGGAGAGCCAGTACTTC.

The gene calls are TRBV12-3 or TRBV12-4 and TRBJ1-5, with 7 bases matching TRBD1. The CDR3 is 13 amino acids. Trimming at V came to 5 bases and at J to 11 bases, leaving 9 bases not matched to a gene. The CDR3 nucleotides are TGTGCCAGCAGTGAAGGACCCAGGGGGGCCCAGCATTTT. Its protein product is CASSEGPRGAQHF.

This clonotype was counted many times. The chain has TRBV20-1 and TRBJ1-2; maybe TRBD1 (5 bases). This CDR3 comprises 11 residues. Germline-derived CDR1 and CDR2 are DFQATT and SNEGSKA (reference sequence). The V end lost 7 bases, the J end lost 4 bases, and 10 bases lay between the germline ends. The CDR3 region is CSGKGVYGYTF. Here the CDR3 DNA reads TGCAGTGGAAAAGGGGTCTATGGCTACACCTTC.

This clonotype was seen repeatedly, ten times or more. This chain links TRBV11-3 with TRBJ2-5; D unresolved. Germline CDR1 is SGHNT and CDR2 is YENEEA. The CDR3 consists of 12 residues. V lost 4 bases and J 10 bases, leaving 13 bases between the germline ends. This CDR3 is CASSSNRFGQYF. The CDR3 DNA is TGTGCCAGCAGCTCAAACCGATTTGGCCAGTACTTC.

The sample holds many counts of this clonotype. The V call is TRBV6-1, the J call TRBJ1-1; TRBD1 aligns across 8 bases. Germline trimming cut 5 bases from V and 3 bases from J; bases unmatched to any gene: 8. Germline V CDR1 and CDR2: MNHNS, SASEGT. There are 15 residues in the CDR3. The CDR3 sequence is CASSLDRALHTEAFF. In DNA, the CDR3 is TGTGCCAGCAGTCTGGACAGGGCCCTGCACACTGAAGCTTTCTTT.

Ten or more counts support this clonotype. The gene calls are TRBV24-1 and TRBJ2-5; D could derive from TRBD1 or TRBD2 (5 bases each). Germline assignment: CDR1 KGHDR and CDR2 SFDVKD. With 4 bases removed from V and 5 bases from J, the gap between germline ends came to 19 bases. The CDR3 consists of 16 residues. CDR3 bases: TGTGCCACCAGTGACTCCGGGGCGCTTGGGTTGGAGACCCAGTACTTC. It translates to CATSDSGALGLETQYF.

This clonotype showed up just a few times. The genes are TRBV12-3 or TRBV12-4 and TRBJ2-3; D is undetermined. Trimming pared 3 bases from V and 4 bases from J, leaving 8 bases between. The CDR3 covers 13 residues. CDR3 coding DNA: TGTGCCAGCAGTTTCGACGCTTCAGATACGCAGTATTTT. This translates into CASSFDASDTQYF.

This clonotype was counted many times. The V call is TRBV9, the J call TRBJ2-4, with D uncertain. The CDR3 runs to 14 residues. CDR1 is SGDLS, CDR2 YYNGEE, per germline. Trimming cost V 0 bases and J 7 bases, with 11 bases left between them. The CDR3 here is CASSVGMGMNIQYF. CDR3 nucleotides: TGTGCCAGCAGCGTAGGAATGGGAATGAACATTCAGTACTTC.

V gene TRBV2 combines with J gene TRBJ2-5, with D perhaps TRBD1 (6 bases). The germline CDR1 and CDR2 sequences are SNHLY and FYNNEI. This CDR3 region has 12 residues. V was shortened by 4 bases and J by 9 bases, with 12 bases between the two germline ends. The CDR3 is CASSGVGASQYF. For the CDR3, the DNA is TGTGCCAGCAGTGGTGTGGGGGCGTCCCAGTACTTC.

This clonotype came up many times. Here the CDR3 reads CASRWTGGGEQYF. CDR3 in DNA: TGTGCCAGCAGATGGACAGGGGGAGGCGAGCAGTACTTC. This chain links TRBV11-2 with TRBJ2-7; 10 bases line up with TRBD1. Losses at the gene ends were 6 bases for V and 6 bases for J; bases not matched to a gene: 5. This CDR3 has 13 residues. The germline V gene has CDR1 SGHAT and CDR2 FQNNGV.

The chain carries TRBV7-2 and TRBJ2-6; D uncertain. The CDR3 runs 14 residues. Germline CDR1 is SGHTA and CDR2 is FQGNSA. Trimming left V 4 bases short and J 0 bases short, with 4 bases between. The CDR3 reads CASSWDSGANVLTF. The CDR3 DNA follows: TGTGCCAGCAGCTGGGACTCTGGGGCCAACGTCCTGACTTTC.

This clonotype was observed many times. The rearrangement uses TRBV5-1 and TRBJ1-1, with a tentative D call TRBD1 (6 bases). V lost 2 bases and J 11 bases, leaving 16 bases between the germline ends. The length of the CDR3 is 13 residues. CDR1 is SGHRS, CDR2 YFSETQ, per germline. CDR3 bases: TGCGCCAGCAGCTTCACAGGGTTCGGGGAGGCTTTCTTT. Translated, it gives CASSFTGFGEAFF.